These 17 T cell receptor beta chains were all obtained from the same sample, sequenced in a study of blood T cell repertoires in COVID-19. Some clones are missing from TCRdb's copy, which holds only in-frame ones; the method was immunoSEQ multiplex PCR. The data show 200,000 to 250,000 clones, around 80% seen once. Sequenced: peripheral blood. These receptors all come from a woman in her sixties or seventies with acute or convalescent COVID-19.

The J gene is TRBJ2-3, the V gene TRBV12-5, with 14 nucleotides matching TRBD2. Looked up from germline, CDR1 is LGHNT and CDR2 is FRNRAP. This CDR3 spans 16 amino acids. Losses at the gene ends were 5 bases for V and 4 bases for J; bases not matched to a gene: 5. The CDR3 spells CASGPGLAGASDTQYF. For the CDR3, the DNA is TGTGCTAGTGGTCCGGGACTAGCGGGAGCCTCAGATACGCAGTATTTT.

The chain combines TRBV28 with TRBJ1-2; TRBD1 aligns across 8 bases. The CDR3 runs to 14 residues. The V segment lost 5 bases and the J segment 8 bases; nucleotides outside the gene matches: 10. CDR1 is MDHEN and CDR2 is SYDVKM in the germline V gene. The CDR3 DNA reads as TGTGCCAGCAGTCGCCAGGACAGGGCTGGCGGCTACACCTTC. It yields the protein CASSRQDRAGGYTF.

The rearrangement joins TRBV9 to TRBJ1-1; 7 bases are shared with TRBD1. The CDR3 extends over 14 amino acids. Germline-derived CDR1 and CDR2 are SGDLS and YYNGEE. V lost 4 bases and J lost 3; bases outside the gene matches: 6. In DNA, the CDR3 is TGTGCCAGCAGCCCCCGGGACAGTCACACTGAAGCTTTCTTT. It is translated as CASSPRDSHTEAFF.

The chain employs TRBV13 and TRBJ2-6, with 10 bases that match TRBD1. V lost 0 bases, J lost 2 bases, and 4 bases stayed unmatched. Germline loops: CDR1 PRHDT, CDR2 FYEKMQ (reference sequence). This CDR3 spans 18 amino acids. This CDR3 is CASSLGSTGGAGANVLTF. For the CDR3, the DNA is TGTGCCAGCAGCTTAGGTTCGACAGGGGGCGCTGGGGCCAACGTCCTGACTTTC.

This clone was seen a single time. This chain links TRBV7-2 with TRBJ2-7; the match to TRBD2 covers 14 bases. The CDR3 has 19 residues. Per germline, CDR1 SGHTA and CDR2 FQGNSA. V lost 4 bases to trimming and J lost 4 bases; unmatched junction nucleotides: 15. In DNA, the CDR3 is TGTGCCAGCAGCTCAGGGACTAGCGGGAGATCCGACAGGTGGTACGAGCAGTACTTC. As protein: CASSSGTSGRSDRWYEQYF.

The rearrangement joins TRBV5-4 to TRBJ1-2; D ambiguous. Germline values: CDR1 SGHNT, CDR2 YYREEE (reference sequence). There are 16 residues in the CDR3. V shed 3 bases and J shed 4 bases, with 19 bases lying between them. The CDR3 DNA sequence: TGTGCCAGCAGCTCCCCCTCCGGTGTGGGCTTCTATGGCTACACCTTC. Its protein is CASSSPSGVGFYGYTF.

The CDR3 is CAISEGLAGVTDTQYF. CDR3 coding DNA: TGTGCCATCAGTGAAGGACTAGCGGGAGTTACAGATACGCAGTATTTT. The chain has TRBV10-3 and TRBJ2-3; 13 positions match TRBD2. The CDR3 sequence is 16 residues long. Germline V gene data show CDR1 as ENHRY and CDR2 as SYGVKD. Trimming at V came to 3 bases and at J to 3 bases, leaving 3 bases not matched to a gene.

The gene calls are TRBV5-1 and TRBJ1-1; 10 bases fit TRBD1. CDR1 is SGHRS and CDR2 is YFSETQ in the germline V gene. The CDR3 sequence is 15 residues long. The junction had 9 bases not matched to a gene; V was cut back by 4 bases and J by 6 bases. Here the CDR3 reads CASSAWDRGGSEAFF. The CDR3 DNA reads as TGCGCCAGCAGCGCCTGGGACAGGGGTGGGTCTGAAGCTTTCTTT.

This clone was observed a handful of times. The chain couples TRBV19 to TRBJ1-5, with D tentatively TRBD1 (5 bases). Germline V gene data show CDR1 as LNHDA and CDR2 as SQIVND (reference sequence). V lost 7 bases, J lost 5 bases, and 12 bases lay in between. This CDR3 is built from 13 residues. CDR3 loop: CASTGYLYQPQHF. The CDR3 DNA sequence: TGTGCCAGTACAGGGTATCTGTATCAGCCCCAGCATTTT.

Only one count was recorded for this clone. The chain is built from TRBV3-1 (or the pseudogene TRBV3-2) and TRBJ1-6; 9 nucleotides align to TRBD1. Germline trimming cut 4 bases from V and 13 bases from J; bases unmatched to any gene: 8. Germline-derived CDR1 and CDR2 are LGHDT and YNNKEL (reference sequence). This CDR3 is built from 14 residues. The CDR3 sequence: CASSPTGTGPPLHF. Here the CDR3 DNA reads TGTGCCAGCAGCCCGACCGGGACAGGGCCCCCCCTCCACTTT.

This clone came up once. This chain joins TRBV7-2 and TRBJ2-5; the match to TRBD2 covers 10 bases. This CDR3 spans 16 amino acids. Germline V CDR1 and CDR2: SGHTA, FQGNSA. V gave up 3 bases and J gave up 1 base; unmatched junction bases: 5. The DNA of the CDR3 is TGTGCCAGCAGCTTTGCTAGCGGGAGTTTCCAAGAGACCCAGTACTTC. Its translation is CASSFASGSFQETQYF.

DNA of the CDR3: TGTGCCAGCAGCCACGGCACAGGGGGCCTGGCCAAAAACATTCAGTACTTC. The encoded protein is CASSHGTGGLAKNIQYF. V and J are TRBV3-1 (or the pseudogene TRBV3-2) and TRBJ2-4; 9 bases map to TRBD1. Germline V gene data show CDR1 as LGHDT and CDR2 as YNNKEL (reference sequence). V lost 3 bases and J lost 1; bases outside the gene matches: 7. The CDR3 extends over 17 amino acids.

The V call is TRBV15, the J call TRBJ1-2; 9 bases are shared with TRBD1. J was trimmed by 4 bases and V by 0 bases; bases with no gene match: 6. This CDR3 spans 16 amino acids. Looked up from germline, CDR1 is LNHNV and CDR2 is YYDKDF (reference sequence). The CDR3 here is CATSRDQRTGAYGYTF. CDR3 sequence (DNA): TGTGCCACCAGCAGAGATCAAAGGACAGGGGCCTATGGCTACACCTTC.

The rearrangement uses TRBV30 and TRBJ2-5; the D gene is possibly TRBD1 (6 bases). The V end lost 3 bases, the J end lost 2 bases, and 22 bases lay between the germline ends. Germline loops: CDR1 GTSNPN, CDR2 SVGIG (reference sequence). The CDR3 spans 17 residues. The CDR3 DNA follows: TGTGCCTGGAGCCAGGTTAGGGACATCGCTCTTCAAGAGACCCAGTACTTC. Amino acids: CAWSQVRDIALQETQYF.

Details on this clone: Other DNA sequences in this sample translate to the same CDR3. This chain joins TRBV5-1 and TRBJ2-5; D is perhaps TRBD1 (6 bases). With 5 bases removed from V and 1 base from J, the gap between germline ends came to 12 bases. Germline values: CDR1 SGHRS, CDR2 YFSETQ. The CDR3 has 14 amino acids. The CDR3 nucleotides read TGCGCCAGCAGTCTACAGGGTTCCCAAGAGACCCAGTACTTC. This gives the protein CASSLQGSQETQYF.

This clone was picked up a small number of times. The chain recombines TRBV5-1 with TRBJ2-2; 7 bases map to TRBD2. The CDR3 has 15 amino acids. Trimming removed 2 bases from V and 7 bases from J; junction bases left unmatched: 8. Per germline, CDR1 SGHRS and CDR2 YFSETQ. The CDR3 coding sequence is TGCGCCAGCAGCTTAAGGGGCGGGAGTATCGGGGAGCTGTTTTTT. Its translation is CASSLRGGSIGELFF.

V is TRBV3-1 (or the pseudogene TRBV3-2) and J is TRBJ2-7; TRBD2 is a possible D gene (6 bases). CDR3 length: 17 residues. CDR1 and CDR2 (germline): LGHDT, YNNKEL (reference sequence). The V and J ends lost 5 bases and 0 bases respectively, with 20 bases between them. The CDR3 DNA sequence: TGTGCCAGCAGCGGCCCCGCTGGATACGGGAGCTCCTACGAGCAGTACTTC. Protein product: CASSGPAGYGSSYEQYF.